This TCR beta chain was observed in a study of blood T cell repertoires in COVID-19. In the original workflow: Amplified reference gene primers provided the basis for estimating nucleated cell counts. Sequencing was performed with immunoSEQ multiplex PCR; in TCRdb, only in-frame clones are kept and a portion is missing. For V, J and clone size, that table is used; D and trimming come from the DNA. The sample lists about 380,000 clones; approximately 80% were seen once. This TCR derives from a human donor with acute or convalescent COVID-19. The donor label of this sample is uncertain. The specimen sequenced was peripheral blood.

CDR3 residues: CASSQDRRTGGNSPLHF. The CDR3 bases are TGTGCCAGCAGCCAAGATCGCCGTACAGGGGGTAATTCACCCCTCCACTTT. V is TRBV3-1 (or the pseudogene TRBV3-2) and J is TRBJ1-6, with 8 bases that match TRBD1. Germline assignment: CDR1 LGHDT and CDR2 YNNKEL (reference sequence). The CDR3 is made up of 17 amino acids. J gave up 6 bases and V 0 bases, and 7 bases lay outside the gene matches.